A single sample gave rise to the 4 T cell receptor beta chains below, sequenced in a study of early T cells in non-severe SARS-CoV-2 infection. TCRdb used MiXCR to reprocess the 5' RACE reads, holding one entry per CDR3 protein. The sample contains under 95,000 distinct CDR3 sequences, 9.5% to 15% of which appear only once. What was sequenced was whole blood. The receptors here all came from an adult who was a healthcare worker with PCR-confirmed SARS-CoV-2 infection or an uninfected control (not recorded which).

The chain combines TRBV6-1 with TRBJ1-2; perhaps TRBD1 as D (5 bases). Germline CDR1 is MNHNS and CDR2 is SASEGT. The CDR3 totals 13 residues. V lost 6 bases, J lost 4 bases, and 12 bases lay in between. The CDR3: CASSEAGSYGYTF. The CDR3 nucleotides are TGTGCCAGCAGCGAGGCAGGGAGCTATGGCTACACCTTC.

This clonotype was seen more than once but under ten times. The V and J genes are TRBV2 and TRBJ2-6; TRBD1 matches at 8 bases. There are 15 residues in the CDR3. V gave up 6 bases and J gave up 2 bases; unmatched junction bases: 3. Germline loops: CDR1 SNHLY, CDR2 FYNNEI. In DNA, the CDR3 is TGTGCCAGCAGCACGGACAGGGCTGGGGCCAACGTCCTGACTTTC. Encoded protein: CASSTDRAGANVLTF.

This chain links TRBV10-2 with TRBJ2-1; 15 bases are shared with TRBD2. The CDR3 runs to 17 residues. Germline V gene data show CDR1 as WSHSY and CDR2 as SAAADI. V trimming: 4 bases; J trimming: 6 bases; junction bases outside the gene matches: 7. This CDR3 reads CASSVGLAGGAFNEQFF. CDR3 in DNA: TGCGCCAGCAGTGTGGGACTAGCGGGAGGTGCGTTCAATGAGCAGTTCTTC.

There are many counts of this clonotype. This chain's CDR3 is CASSPPGQGGETQYF. CDR3 DNA sequence: TGTGCCAGCAGTCCGCCCGGACAGGGAGGAGAGACCCAGTACTTC. The rearrangement joins TRBV28 to TRBJ2-3; TRBD1 matches at 8 bases. The assigned J gene may be wrong: the sequence end matches TRBJ2-5 better. CDR1 MDHEN and CDR2 SYDVKM come from the germline V gene. The CDR3 has 15 residues.